The 19 T cell receptor beta chains below were found in one sample sequenced in a study of blood T cell repertoires in COVID-19. Sequencing used immunoSEQ multiplex PCR; TCRdb keeps in-frame clones, though not all of them. The sample contains roughly 200,000 clones, 80% to 90% of which appear only once. The sequencing sample was made of PBMCs or T cells enriched from blood (not recorded which). These TCRs come from a woman between 35 and 50 years old with acute COVID-19.

The chain has TRBV7-2 and TRBJ1-1; D is perhaps TRBD1 (6 bases). Trimming took 3 bases from V and 1 from J, leaving 12 bases between them. Germline CDR1 SGHTA, CDR2 FQGNSA. CDR3 length: 15 amino acids. CDR3 protein: CASSFTGWKNTEAFF. CDR3 sequence (DNA): TGTGCCAGCAGCTTCACAGGGTGGAAGAACACTGAAGCTTTCTTT. Filled out from reference TRBV7-2 and TRBJ1-1, the complete variable domain reads GAGVSQSPSNKVTEKGKDVELRCDPISGHTALYWYRQSLGQGLEFLIYFQGNSAPDKSGLPSDRFSAERTGGSVSTLTIQRTQQEDSAVYLCASSFTGWKNTEAFFGQGTRLTVV.

A word on this clone: The sample carries other DNA sequences with the same CDR3. The chain uses TRBV24-1 and TRBJ1-2, with a possible D match to TRBD1 (5 bases). The CDR3 runs 12 residues. V was clipped by 4 bases and J by 4 bases, with 6 bases between them. Germline CDR1 KGHDR, CDR2 SFDVKD. For the CDR3, the DNA is TGTGCCACCAGTGACGACAGCTATGGCTACACCTTC. Its protein product is CATSDDSYGYTF.

The V and J genes are TRBV11-3 and TRBJ2-5; perhaps TRBD2 as D (6 bases). The germline CDR1 and CDR2 sequences are SGHNT and YENEEA. CDR3 length: 17 amino acids. The ends were cut back, 6 bases at V and 9 bases at J, with 29 bases in the middle. The CDR3 bases are TGTGCCAGCAGTCTGAGGCCGGAGGAGGGCCCTTGCAGGTCCCAGTACTTC. Translation: CASSLRPEEGPCRSQYF.

The chain couples TRBV5-1 to TRBJ2-5, with 8 bases aligning to TRBD2. Germline V gene lookup returns CDR1 SGHRS and CDR2 YFSETQ. The V and J ends lost 6 bases and 3 bases, in that order; junction bases with no gene match: 10. The CDR3 has 15 residues. CDR3 sequence: CASNVLLADEETQYF. DNA for the CDR3: TGCGCCAGCAACGTCCTACTAGCGGACGAAGAGACCCAGTACTTC.

The V and J genes are TRBV5-5 and TRBJ1-5; no reliable D call. V dropped 0 bases and J dropped 7 bases, with 14 bases sitting between them. The CDR3 is made up of 15 amino acids. The germline gives CDR1 SGHKS, CDR2 YYEKEE (reference sequence). The CDR3 is CASSLAAGRGQPQHF. CDR3 coding DNA: TGTGCCAGCAGCTTGGCGGCAGGTCGAGGGCAGCCCCAGCATTTT.

This chain uses TRBV3-1 (or the pseudogene TRBV3-2) with TRBJ1-1; 7 bases align to TRBD1. V lost 1 base, J lost 3 bases, and 8 bases stayed unmatched. This CDR3 is 16 amino acids long. CDR1 and CDR2 (germline): LGHDT, YNNKEL (reference sequence). The CDR3 DNA sequence: TGTGCCAGCAGCCAAGCCCTATCGACAGGGCACACTGAAGCTTTCTTT. Translation gives CASSQALSTGHTEAFF.

In DNA form, the CDR3 reads TGCGCCAGCAGCCCAGACCTGACAGGGAGCTCCTATAATTCACCCCTCCACTTT. This sequence encodes CASSPDLTGSSYNSPLHF. The rearrangement links TRBV5-1 to TRBJ1-6, with 7 nucleotides matching TRBD1. This CDR3 has 18 residues. The V gene's germline CDR1 is SGHRS and CDR2 YFSETQ. Trimming took 4 bases from V and 0 from J; bases not matched to a gene: 10.

The chain combines TRBV7-3 with TRBJ1-1; D unresolved. V was clipped by 5 bases and J by 0 bases, with 13 bases between them. The CDR3 is made up of 15 amino acids. The V gene's germline CDR1 is SGHTA and CDR2 FQGTGA. The CDR3 protein is CASSPSFGVNTEAFF. The DNA of the CDR3 is TGTGCCAGCAGCCCCAGTTTCGGGGTGAACACTGAAGCTTTCTTT. Combining the CDR3 with reference TRBV7-3 and TRBJ1-1 gives the whole variable domain GAGVSQTPSNKVTEKGKYVELRCDPISGHTALYWYRQSLGQGPEFLIYFQGTGAADDSGLPNDRFFAVRPEGSVSTLKIQRTERGDSAVYLCASSPSFGVNTEAFFGQGTRLTVV.

The CDR3 here is CASSRLGYGYTF. The CDR3 region has the DNA TGTGCCAGCAGTCGACTTGGGTATGGCTACACCTTC. This chain links TRBV12-3 or TRBV12-4 with TRBJ1-2; D not resolved. CDR3 length equals 12 residues. Trimming cost V 5 bases and J 5 bases, with 9 bases left between them.

This rearrangement joins TRBV15 to TRBJ1-3; D not certain. The CDR3 contains 18 residues. Germline loops: CDR1 LNHNV, CDR2 YYDKDF (reference sequence). V lost 0 bases and J lost 0, with 15 bases in between. CDR3 sequence: CATSRDKLTGSSGNTIYF. In DNA, the CDR3 is TGTGCCACCAGCAGAGATAAATTAACGGGGAGCTCTGGAAACACCATATATTTT.

The chain uses TRBV2 and TRBJ1-3; D is unresolved. CDR1 is SNHLY, CDR2 FYNNEI, per germline. Trimming cost V 8 bases and J 0 bases, with 14 bases left between them. This CDR3 comprises 15 residues. DNA for the CDR3: TGTGCCAGCGTTGCGGGGTCCAACTCTGGAAACACCATATATTTT. The encoded protein is CASVAGSNSGNTIYF.

V gene TRBV3-1 (or the pseudogene TRBV3-2) combines with J gene TRBJ2-2, with a tentative D call TRBD2 (5 bases). CDR3 length: 16 amino acids. Germline CDR1 reads LGHDT; CDR2 reads YNNKEL (reference sequence). V was trimmed by 0 bases and J by 4 bases, leaving 12 bases between them. In DNA form, the CDR3 reads TGTGCCAGCAGCCAAGAAAGCGGTCCGAGCACCGGGGAGCTGTTTTTT. It yields the protein CASSQESGPSTGELFF.

CDR3 sequence: CASSLYGHSRNYGYTF. The CDR3 nucleotides are TGTGCCAGCAGCCTCTACGGACATTCCCGAAACTATGGCTACACCTTC. The chain uses TRBV14 and TRBJ1-2; D may be TRBD1 (5 bases). Trimming shortened V by 4 bases and J by 2 bases, and 17 bases separated the two germline ends. The CDR3 spans 16 residues. The germline V gene encodes CDR1 SGHDN and CDR2 FVKESK.

The chain has TRBV5-4 and TRBJ2-7, with 7 bases aligning to TRBD2. The V and J ends lost 5 bases and 5 bases, in that order; junction bases with no gene match: 13. Germline CDR1 is SGHNT and CDR2 is YYREEE (reference sequence). The CDR3 totals 15 residues. The CDR3 loop is CASRPDLAGVNEQYV. DNA of the CDR3: TGTGCCAGCAGACCCGATCTTGCGGGGGTTAACGAGCAGTACGTC.

The chain combines TRBV29-1 with TRBJ1-2; perhaps TRBD1 as D (6 bases). The CDR3 has 11 residues. V shed 6 bases and J shed 8 bases, with 13 bases lying between them. Germline V gives CDR1 SQVTM, CDR2 ANQGSEA. The CDR3 region is CSVVQGFGYTF. The CDR3 DNA reads as TGCAGCGTGGTACAGGGATTCGGCTACACCTTC.

This chain links TRBV28 with TRBJ1-3; no clear D gene. The germline V and J ends were trimmed by 2 bases and 3 bases, with 17 bases remaining between them. The CDR3 is 17 residues long. Germline V CDR1 and CDR2: MDHEN, SYDVKM. CDR3 DNA: TGTGCCAGCAGTTTAGAGGCTTGGCGAGAAGATGGAAACACCATATATTTT. Its protein is CASSLEAWREDGNTIYF.

The chain employs TRBV5-6 and TRBJ1-2; perhaps TRBD1 as D (6 bases). This CDR3 is built from 16 residues. The germline V gene has CDR1 SGHDT and CDR2 YYEEEE. Trimming removed 4 bases from V and 5 bases from J, with 21 bases in between. DNA of the CDR3: TGTGCCAGCAGCCCGTCGGGGGGGGCAAGATGGTATGGCTACACCTTC. This sequence encodes CASSPSGGARWYGYTF.

The chain couples TRBV5-1 to TRBJ1-6; the D gene is possibly TRBD1 (6 bases). The CDR3 is made up of 17 amino acids. V lost 0 bases, J lost 4 bases, and 14 bases lay in between. Germline V gene lookup returns CDR1 SGHRS and CDR2 YFSETQ. As DNA, the CDR3 is TGCGCCAGCAGCTTGGGGGAACCGGGACATTATAATTCACCCCTCCACTTT. Amino acids: CASSLGEPGHYNSPLHF.

This sequence joins TRBV18 and TRBJ2-2; TRBD1 matches at 8 bases. The V and J ends lost 3 bases and 7 bases, in that order; junction bases with no gene match: 7. Germline assignment: CDR1 KGHSH and CDR2 LQKENI. The CDR3 runs to 15 residues. The CDR3: CASSPIQGAGGELFF. The DNA of the CDR3 is TGTGCCAGCTCACCCATCCAGGGGGCAGGCGGGGAGCTGTTTTTT.